This T cell receptor (beta chain) was found in a study of cytomegalovirus exposure and HLA in healthy donors (dated by TCRdb to about 2017). About the investigation overall: According to an earlier analysis of around 600 of the donors, about 190 million T cells yielded roughly 100 million unique TCR beta sequences and 276 Gb of sequence data. To study patterns of TCR occurrence, a later analysis re-analyzed previously published TCR beta repertoires from 650 to 750 donors and added high-resolution HLA genotyping. In an earlier analysis of more than 550 of the donors, high-throughput TCR beta sequencing was used to judge whether each TCR beta V gene segment behaved as functional or pseudogenic. In addition to the first cohort of approximately 650 subjects, a separate validation cohort of around 110 different subjects was used. To predict cytomegalovirus infection status, the study brought together high-throughput TCR immunosequencing, statistical association of individual TCRs with disease status, and machine learning. Typing coverage differed by locus: A, B, C, DRB1 and DQB1 were typed in roughly 620-640 donors, DQA1 in approximately 520, DPA1 in nearly 610, and DPB1 in just under 480. HLA typing included class I and class II loci at four-digit resolution. The later analysis used no new phenotypic data to find candidate immune exposures, relying instead on TCR beta sequences and their occurrence across donors. Donor age, sex, ethnicity and CMV serostatus were compiled together with the repertoire data. The study profiled the T cell repertoires of more than 500 subjects by immunosequencing and related them to cytomegalovirus serostatus. The study aimed to test whether cataloging public T cell receptors could reveal signatures of past pathogen exposure. A few DR-DQ haplotypes were treated as single units for association and clustering because of strong linkage in the cohort. Across some 400 genotyped donors of the cohort, an average of roughly 200,000 unique TCR beta nucleotide sequences per donor were sequenced, and roughly 20% of those sequences were non-productive. Of the approximately 400 genotyped donors, 75% to 85% were placed in the genetic ancestry cluster associated with self-reported Caucasian donors. An early release that covered about 600 HLA-typed donors contained around 300 gigabases of sequencing data and 85 million to 100 million unique TCR sequences. Every discovery cohort repertoire had been produced on one sequencing platform. A later genetic analysis took genome-wide SNP genotypes for about 55% of the 666 donors and used that subset as a discovery cohort. Overall study results and their limits: In an earlier analysis of under 600 of the donors, most TCR beta V segments were observed in productive rearrangements about 87% or about 30% of the time, broadly matching IMGT annotations. According to the authors, the approach could potentially be generalized to other disease states and immunological phenotypes. Assigning TCR associations to individual alleles was difficult when HLA alleles, especially DR and DQ, strongly co-occurred. The study listed approximately 150 TCR beta chains as associated with cytomegalovirus. A group of highly shared sequence variants was considered likely to be a technical artifact of the sequencing pipeline. In a later analysis, the rate of TCR association differed among HLA loci, with DRB1 alleles having the most associated TCRs and HLA-C alleles having the fewest. Most TCR sequences were seen in very few donors, while some public TCRs were found in many individuals. HLA typing was unavailable for some donors at each locus, so association tests used only the typed subset. According to a later analysis, parvovirus B19, influenza, CMV and Epstein-Barr virus appeared linked to several top co-occurrence clusters. In a later genetic analysis, a missense DCLRE1C variant was associated with V-gene and J-gene trimming of TCR beta chains, and the association was replicated in an independent cohort. A later analysis associated about 17,000 TCR beta sequences with specific HLA alleles at a false discovery rate of 0.05. A further reported finding was that TCR beta sequences accurately predicted the HLA-A and HLA-B alleles for most subjects in the first cohort. Presence/absence analyses assumed roughly uniform sequencing depth across donors, an assumption that may not hold. For the cohort, immune exposure information was limited to CMV serostatus. According to a later analysis, most CMV-associated TCR beta chains appeared to be HLA-restricted, and the HLA associations seemed to be driven largely by CMV exposure. In both the original and validation cohorts, the classifier was reported to diagnose cytomegalovirus status with high specificity and sensitivity. Compared with equally common non-associated chains, HLA-associated TCR beta chains in a later analysis were more clonally expanded and had lower generation probabilities. Some IMGT-functional V segments, including TRBV6-2 and TRBV6-3, could not be distinguished by the 87-base-pair reads and were therefore excluded. A few of the identified cytomegalovirus-associated TCR beta chains were confirmed in vitro to be specific for cytomegalovirus antigens. Because counts were too low, 15 or so rarely observed V segments, including chromosome 9 orphons, were excluded from the earlier analysis of 587 of the donors. Compared with the approximately 670-donor mean, donors in an Asian-associated ancestry cluster had fewer N-insertions in productive TCRs, according to a later genetic analysis. This cohort had only TCR beta chains sequenced, and the lack of alpha or paired-chain data limited which features could be detected. Correlated functional status among segregating V segments might reflect linkage disequilibrium, but an unknown experimental factor could not be ruled out.

Libraries were prepared through the immunoSEQ multiplex PCR assay. The multiplex PCR relied on a mix of 60 forward primers for TCR Vbeta segments and 13 reverse primers for TCR Jbeta segments. The CDR3 region of rearranged TCR beta genes was amplified from genomic DNA with a multiplex PCR assay. Amplified TCR beta libraries were sequenced as 87-base-pair reads on the Illumina HiSeq System. From the authors' description of their analysis: A later analysis tallied about 77 million unique TCR beta chains across the 666 repertoires, and about 12 million of those chains were shared by two or more donors. Raw reads were error-corrected and collapsed into unique sequences by a nearest-neighbor algorithm in which closely related sequences were merged to remove PCR and sequencing errors. V, D and J gene segments were assigned by aligning CDR3 sequences to IMGT reference sequences. For a sequence to be retained, a match of at least six nucleotides was required to both a V gene segment and a J gene segment. Rearrangements were classified as productive when the CDR3 lacked stop codons and remained in frame with V and J, and all other rearrangements were classified as non-productive. CDR3 was defined by IMGT convention, running from the second conserved V-encoded cysteine to the conserved J-encoded phenylalanine. In an earlier analysis of 500 to 650 of the donors, sequences lacking an unambiguous match to a single V gene segment were excluded. In an earlier analysis of 587 of the donors, a V segment was called functional when productive rearrangements were above 56.7%, and segregating when the standard deviation between donors exceeded 5%. To diagnose cytomegalovirus status from the catalog of TCR beta chain sequences, a statistical classification framework was built. A later analysis assigned V and J genes by comparing TCR nucleotide sequences with IMGT/GENE-DB human TR gene sequences. A later analysis assigned CDR3 sequences and most-parsimonious VDJ recombination scenarios with the TCRdist pipeline. In a later analysis, every TCR beta chain was defined by the combination of its CDR3 amino acid sequence and its V-gene family, and reads without a unique V-gene family were dropped. As a way to deal with suspected cross-contamination and a sequencing artifact, a later analysis dropped nearly 600 nucleotide sequences that were highly shared and had low generation probability. For each public chain, a later analysis derived a clonal expansion index from normalized ranks of inferred template counts within each repertoire. In a later analysis, generation probabilities were computed with a VDJ recombination model fitted to out-of-frame rearrangements, and the resulting probabilities were checked against IGoR. In a later analysis, hypergeometric tests were used to score TCR-TCR, TCR-HLA and TCR-CMV co-occurrence, with a repertoire-size bias correction applied to TCR pairs. To estimate false discovery rates, a later analysis permuted the HLA or CMV assignments 20 times. A later analysis grouped co-occurring TCRs with DBSCAN, adding TCRdist sequence similarity when clustering within HLA-allele-positive subsets. Co-occurrence clustering excluded repertoires with fewer than 30,000 or more than 120,000 public chains, plus five with anomalous nucleotide sharing. TCRdb mirrors the immuneACCESS table, restricted to in-frame sequences. Some clones are absent from its copies; in checked studies, under half trace to an unresolved V gene, and the reason for the others is unknown. From that table come the V and J calls and clone size; the DNA was used to work out D and trimming. Across this sample there are about 140,000 clones, with approximately 82% seen only once. Roughly 1.4% of the sample is held by the ten biggest clonotypes.

In the case of this clone: This clone's antigen is unknown. It has no much larger one-base neighbor in the sample; base qualities were not kept.

CDR1 and CDR2 (MDHEN, SYDVKM) derive from the germline V gene. The trim is 4 bases for V and 0 bases for J, with a gap of 9 bases between the germline ends. The CDR3 runs 15 residues from the cysteine to the phenylalanine. The entry retains the CDR3 DNA only, 45 bases that are in frame from base 1. In total, approximately 610 healthy bone marrow donors made up the cohort. At the time of sampling, every cohort member was nominally healthy, though immune exposures that went unrecorded were likely present. The donor tested CMV seropositive and was one of the 289 seropositive cohort members. Every donor gave a peripheral blood sample, and the peripheral blood mononuclear cells from that sample were used for TCR beta sequencing. The Qiagen DNeasy Blood Extraction Kit was used to extract genomic DNA from the blood cell samples.

This chain joins TRBV28 to TRBJ1-4; no D gene can be assigned with confidence. This receptor was obtained from a young man in good health and CMV-seropositive. The material sequenced was PBMCs. Read as DNA, the sequence is TGTGCCAGCAGTTCACACCAACCAACTAATGAAAAACTGTTTTTT. Translated, it reads CASSSHQPTNEKLFF.